The 24 T cell receptor beta chains given below trace back to one sample, sequenced in a study of CD8 T cells in Susac syndrome. The RNA, about 0.45 to 1 ug, was put through reverse transcription using random hexamers. TCRdb fed the immunoSEQ multiplex PCR reads into MiXCR, producing one record per CDR3 protein. The sample yields around 140,000 distinct CDR3 sequences, around 75% seen once. The specimen was CD8+ T cells from PBMCs. The receptors stem from a human donor with multiple sclerosis.

This clonotype occurred a few times. The rearrangement joins TRBV4-3 to TRBJ2-1; perhaps TRBD2 as D (5 bases). The length of the CDR3 is 16 residues. The ends were cut back, 3 bases at V and 0 bases at J, with 12 bases in the middle. Germline V CDR1 and CDR2: LGHNA, YSLEER. This CDR3 is CASSQERMSSYNEQFF. The CDR3 DNA reads as TGCGCCAGCAGCCAGGAGCGGATGAGCTCCTACAATGAGCAGTTCTTC.

The rearrangement uses TRBV6-5 and TRBJ2-7; no clear D. The CDR3 covers 14 residues. V lost 7 bases and J 1 base, leaving 14 bases between the germline ends. Germline V gene data show CDR1 as MNHEY and CDR2 as SVGAGI. The CDR3 sequence: CASTSTSSSYEQYF. The CDR3 nucleotides read TGTGCCAGCACTTCTACCAGCTCATCCTACGAGCAGTACTTC.

The V gene is TRBV11-3, the J gene TRBJ2-2; TRBD1 is a possible D gene (6 bases). This CDR3 region has 14 residues. The germline V gene has CDR1 SGHNT and CDR2 YENEEA. V lost 7 bases and J lost 4, with 13 bases in between. The CDR3 loop is CASNPTGSTGELFF. CDR3 in DNA: TGTGCCAGCAATCCCACAGGGTCCACCGGGGAGCTGTTTTTT.

J is TRBJ2-5 and V is TRBV11-2, with 8 bases fitting TRBD1. Trimming cost V 5 bases and J 0 bases; bases outside gene matches: 8. The CDR3 extends over 16 amino acids. Germline CDR1 reads SGHAT; CDR2 reads FQNNGV. The CDR3 reads CASSPTLTGDQETQYF. DNA for the CDR3: TGTGCCAGCAGCCCCACCCTGACAGGGGACCAAGAGACCCAGTACTTC. The whole variable domain, remainder taken from reference TRBV11-2 and TRBJ2-5, is EAGVAQSPRYKIIEKRQSVAFWCNPISGHATLYWYQQILGQGPKLLIQFQNNGVVDDSQLPKDRFSAERLKGVDSTLKIQPAKLEDSAVYLCASSPTLTGDQETQYFGPGTRLLVL.

CDR3 protein: CASMLFGITPQETQYF. The DNA of the CDR3 is TGCGCCAGCATGTTATTCGGGATTACACCCCAAGAGACCCAGTACTTC. The V call is TRBV5-1, the J call TRBJ2-5; tentatively, D is TRBD2 (5 bases). The CDR3 contains 16 residues. Per germline, CDR1 SGHRS and CDR2 YFSETQ. The V and J ends lost 6 bases and 1 base respectively, with 19 bases between them. Using reference TRBV5-1 and TRBJ2-5 for the parts outside the CDR3, the full variable domain is KAGVTQTPRYLIKTRGQQVTLSCSPISGHRSVSWYQQTPGQGLQFLFEYFSETQRNKGNFPGRFSGRQFSNSRSEMNVSTLELGDSALYLCASMLFGITPQETQYFGPGTRLLVL.

The count of this clonotype is one. The chain carries TRBV4-3 and TRBJ2-5; the match to TRBD2 covers 12 bases. CDR3 length: 16 residues. CDR1 is LGHNA, CDR2 YSLEER, per germline. Losses at the gene ends were 1 base for V and 5 bases for J; bases not matched to a gene: 5. Here the CDR3 reads CASSQGTSGTLETQYF. The CDR3 bases are TGCGCCAGCAGCCAAGGGACTAGCGGGACTCTCGAGACCCAGTACTTC.

J is TRBJ2-1 and V is TRBV9; a possible D gene is TRBD1 (6 bases). The V end lost 3 bases, the J end lost 2 bases, and 15 bases lay between the germline ends. This CDR3 is 16 amino acids long. Germline assignment: CDR1 SGDLS and CDR2 YYNGEE. The CDR3 DNA reads as TGTGCCAGCAGCGGCCCGGGACAAACCACCTACAATGAGCAGTTCTTC. This encodes CASSGPGQTTYNEQFF.

The sample holds one count of this clonotype. This chain uses TRBV6-5 with TRBJ2-7; D is perhaps TRBD1 or TRBD2 (5 bases each). The CDR3 runs 16 residues. CDR1 and CDR2 (germline): MNHEY, SVGAGI. Trimming left V 0 bases short and J 3 bases short, with 15 bases between. The CDR3 DNA reads as TGTGCCAGCAGTTACTCTACCGGGACCCTTGGCTACGAGCAGTACTTC. This gives the protein CASSYSTGTLGYEQYF.

The chain couples TRBV6-6 to TRBJ2-1; TRBD2 agrees at 7 bases. The V segment lost 4 bases and the J segment 6 bases; nucleotides outside the gene matches: 9. The CDR3 runs to 15 residues. The germline V gene has CDR1 MNHNY and CDR2 SVGAGI (reference sequence). Written as DNA, the CDR3 is TGTGCCAGCAGTTCCGGGACTACGGGGGGCAATGAGCAGTTCTTC. Protein sequence: CASSSGTTGGNEQFF.

The chain links TRBV5-1 to TRBJ1-1; perhaps TRBD1 as D (6 bases). The CDR3 has 13 amino acids. V gave up 3 bases and J gave up 8 bases, with 14 bases separating them. Per the germline V gene, CDR1 is SGHRS and CDR2 is YFSETQ. Written as DNA, the CDR3 is TGCGCCAGCAGCTCGGACAGTCGATTGGAAGCTTTCTTT. Amino acids: CASSSDSRLEAFF. Looking up the rest from reference TRBV5-1 and TRBJ1-1 gives the full variable domain: KAGVTQTPRYLIKTRGQQVTLSCSPISGHRSVSWYQQTPGQGLQFLFEYFSETQRNKGNFPGRFSGRQFSNSRSEMNVSTLELGDSALYLCASSSDSRLEAFFGQGTRLTVV.

V is TRBV3-1 and J is TRBJ2-5, with D perhaps TRBD2 (6 bases). Germline lookup yields CDR1 LGHDT and CDR2 YNNKEL (reference sequence). V lost 4 bases and J 4 bases, leaving 13 bases between the germline ends. The CDR3 extends over 14 amino acids. The CDR3 nucleotides are TGTGCCAGCAGCCCCGGCGAAGCGGGAGAGACCCAGTACTTC. Translation: CASSPGEAGETQYF.

This chain joins TRBV19 and TRBJ1-1; D unclear. Germline CDR1 reads LNHDA; CDR2 reads SQIVND (reference sequence). The CDR3 runs 11 residues. Trimming shortened V by 3 bases and J by 10 bases, and 9 bases separated the two germline ends. The DNA of the CDR3 is TGTGCCAGTAGTATGGGAGTTGGAGCTTTCTTT. It specifies CASSMGVGAFF.

The chain joins TRBV18 to TRBJ1-6, with 10 bases matching TRBD1. J gave up 7 bases and V 6 bases, and 12 bases lay outside the gene matches. The CDR3 consists of 17 residues. Looked up from germline, CDR1 is KGHSH and CDR2 is LQKENI. CDR3 loop: CASSRLGTGAVNSPLHF. The CDR3 DNA reads as TGTGCCAGCTCCCGACTTGGGACAGGGGCCGTGAATTCACCCCTCCACTTT.

V is TRBV20-1 and J is TRBJ1-3; 8 bases are shared with TRBD1. The CDR3 consists of 16 residues. Trimming cost V 3 bases and J 4 bases; bases outside gene matches: 11. Germline V gene lookup returns CDR1 DFQATT and CDR2 SNEGSKA (reference sequence). In DNA, the CDR3 is TGCAGTGCTAGGGGCAGGGACAGGATTCCGGGAAACACCATATATTTT. This encodes CSARGRDRIPGNTIYF.

The chain employs TRBV6-2 or TRBV6-3 and TRBJ1-1; D remains unclear. The CDR3 contains 16 residues. Germline assignment: CDR1 MNHEY and CDR2 SVGEGT. Trimming pared 0 bases from V and 1 base from J, leaving 12 bases between. In DNA, the CDR3 is TGTGCCAGCAGTTACTCGATTGAAAGTTCGAACACTGAAGCTTTCTTT. Its protein is CASSYSIESSNTEAFF.

This chain uses TRBV3-1 with TRBJ1-2; no firm D call. Germline V lookup: CDR1 LGHDT, CDR2 YNNKEL (reference sequence). V lost 1 base and J 7 bases, leaving 16 bases between the germline ends. The CDR3 has 15 residues. CDR3 DNA: TGTGCCAGCAGCCAAGGACCCGGCGTAGGTTTTGGCTACACCTTC. Residues: CASSQGPGVGFGYTF.

The chain uses TRBV28 and TRBJ2-1; 8 bases are shared with TRBD1. With V trimmed by 5 bases and J by 6 bases, 12 bases remained unmatched. The CDR3 is made up of 16 amino acids. Germline V gene sequence: CDR1 MDHEN, CDR2 SYDVKM. CDR3 nucleotide sequence: TGTGCCAGCAGTCCATTAATCGGACAGGGTCCCAATGAGCAGTTCTTC. Translation gives CASSPLIGQGPNEQFF.

This chain uses TRBV5-1 with TRBJ2-1; TRBD1 matches 7 bases. V dropped 2 bases and J dropped 8; count of bases not matched to a gene: 10. Germline V gene data show CDR1 as SGHRS and CDR2 as YFSETQ. The CDR3 loop spans 15 amino acids. CDR3 in amino acids: CASSFRQGQVHEQFF. DNA of the CDR3: TGCGCCAGCAGCTTCCGACAGGGCCAAGTCCATGAGCAGTTCTTC.

This sequence joins TRBV28 and TRBJ2-6, with 7 positions matching TRBD1. Per the germline V gene, CDR1 is MDHEN and CDR2 is SYDVKM. This CDR3 has 19 residues. The V gene end was trimmed by 5 bases and the J gene end by 0 bases; junction bases not matched to a gene: 13. In DNA form, the CDR3 reads TGTGCCAGCAGTAGGACAGGCCAAAGGACTCTCTCTGGGGCCAACGTCCTGACTTTC. It translates to CASSRTGQRTLSGANVLTF.

This chain uses TRBV4-1 with TRBJ2-7; D gene uncertain. CDR1 and CDR2 from the germline V gene are MGHRA and YSYEKL. The CDR3 spans 14 residues. Trimming left V 0 bases short and J 3 bases short, with 9 bases between. The chain's CDR3 is CASSQDSEYYEQYF. The CDR3 nucleotides are TGCGCCAGCAGCCAAGATTCTGAATACTACGAGCAGTACTTC.

The chain couples TRBV6-1 to TRBJ2-7; 8 bases fit TRBD2. Looked up from germline, CDR1 is MNHNS and CDR2 is SASEGT. CDR3 length: 16 amino acids. The J segment lost 3 bases and the V segment lost 4 bases, leaving 11 bases of the junction unmatched. CDR3 protein: CASSVYPGLANYEQYF. In DNA form, the CDR3 reads TGTGCCAGCAGTGTTTACCCCGGACTAGCTAACTACGAGCAGTACTTC.

This clonotype is a singleton in its sample. The chain combines TRBV3-1 with TRBJ1-1; D is uncertain. V shed 1 base and J shed 8 bases, with 14 bases lying between them. The CDR3 loop spans 14 amino acids. Looked up from germline, CDR1 is LGHDT and CDR2 is YNNKEL (reference sequence). CDR3 residues: CASSQVIESPEAFF. The CDR3 region has the DNA TGTGCCAGCAGCCAAGTGATTGAGTCCCCAGAAGCTTTCTTT.

The rearrangement uses TRBV7-9 and TRBJ2-3, with D possibly being TRBD1 (6 bases). V shed 3 bases and J shed 2 bases, with 15 bases lying between them. Per germline, CDR1 SEHNR and CDR2 FQNEAQ (reference sequence). CDR3 length equals 16 residues. CDR3 protein: CASSFPPGADTDTQYF. The CDR3 DNA follows: TGTGCCAGCAGCTTCCCCCCAGGGGCTGACACAGATACGCAGTATTTT.

The chain has TRBV7-9 and TRBJ1-4; 7 bases agree with TRBD1. V was pared by 5 bases and J by 5 bases, with 11 bases of the junction left unmatched. The CDR3 consists of 16 residues. Looked up from germline, CDR1 is SEHNR and CDR2 is FQNEAQ (reference sequence). The CDR3 DNA reads TGTGCCAGCAGCCTTAGAAACGACAGGGAGAATGAAAAACTGTTTTTT. Translating gives CASSLRNDRENEKLFF.